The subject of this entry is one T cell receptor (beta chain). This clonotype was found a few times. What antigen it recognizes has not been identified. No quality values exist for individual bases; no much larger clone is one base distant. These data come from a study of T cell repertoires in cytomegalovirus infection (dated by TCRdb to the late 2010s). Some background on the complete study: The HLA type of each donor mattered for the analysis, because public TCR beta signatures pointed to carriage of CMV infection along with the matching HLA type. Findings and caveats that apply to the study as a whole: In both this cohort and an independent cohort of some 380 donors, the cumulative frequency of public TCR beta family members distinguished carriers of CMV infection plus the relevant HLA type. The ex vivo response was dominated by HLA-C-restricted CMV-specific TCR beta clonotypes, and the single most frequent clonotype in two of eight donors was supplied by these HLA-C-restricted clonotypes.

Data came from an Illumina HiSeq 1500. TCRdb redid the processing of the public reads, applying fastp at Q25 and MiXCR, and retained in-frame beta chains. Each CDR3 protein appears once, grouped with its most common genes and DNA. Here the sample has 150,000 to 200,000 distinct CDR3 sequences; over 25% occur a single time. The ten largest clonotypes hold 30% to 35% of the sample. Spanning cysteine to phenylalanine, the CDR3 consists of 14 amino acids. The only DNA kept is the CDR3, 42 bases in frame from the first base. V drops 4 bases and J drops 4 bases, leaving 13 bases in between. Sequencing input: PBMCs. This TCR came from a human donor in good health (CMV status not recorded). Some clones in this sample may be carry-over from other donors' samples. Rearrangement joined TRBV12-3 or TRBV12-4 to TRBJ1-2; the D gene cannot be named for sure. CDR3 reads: CASSSAVSGYGYTF. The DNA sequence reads TGTGCCAGCAGTTCCGCTGTCTCGGGCTATGGCTACACCTTC.